This T cell receptor (beta chain) was captured in a study of human T cells and chemical hapten exposure. A word on this clonotype: Germline and junction disagree at one end, which may indicate a read error.

Time point meaning: patch test 1, 2 weeks after DPC sensitization. As for treatment: therapeutic diphenylcyclopropenone sensitization with weekly scalp DPC. The CDR3 is made up of 15 amino acids. Germline lookup yields CDR1 SGHDT and CDR2 YYEEEE. TCRdb processed the RACE reads anew with MiXCR; each CDR3 protein has one entry. This sample has 70,000 to 80,000 distinct CDR3 sequences, with 25% to 40% found just once. The sequence came from a man aged 40-49 years with alopecia areata. Some clones in this sample may be carry-over from other donors' samples. This rearrangement joins TRBV5-6 to TRBJ1-1; no firm D call. Here the sequenced sample was whole blood, taken in connection with sensitization to the hapten diphenylcyclopropenone (DPC). The CDR3 sequence: CASSFPRTERTETFF. In DNA, the CDR3 is TGTGCCAGCAGCTTCCCCCGGACGGAGCGGACTGAAACTTTCTTT.